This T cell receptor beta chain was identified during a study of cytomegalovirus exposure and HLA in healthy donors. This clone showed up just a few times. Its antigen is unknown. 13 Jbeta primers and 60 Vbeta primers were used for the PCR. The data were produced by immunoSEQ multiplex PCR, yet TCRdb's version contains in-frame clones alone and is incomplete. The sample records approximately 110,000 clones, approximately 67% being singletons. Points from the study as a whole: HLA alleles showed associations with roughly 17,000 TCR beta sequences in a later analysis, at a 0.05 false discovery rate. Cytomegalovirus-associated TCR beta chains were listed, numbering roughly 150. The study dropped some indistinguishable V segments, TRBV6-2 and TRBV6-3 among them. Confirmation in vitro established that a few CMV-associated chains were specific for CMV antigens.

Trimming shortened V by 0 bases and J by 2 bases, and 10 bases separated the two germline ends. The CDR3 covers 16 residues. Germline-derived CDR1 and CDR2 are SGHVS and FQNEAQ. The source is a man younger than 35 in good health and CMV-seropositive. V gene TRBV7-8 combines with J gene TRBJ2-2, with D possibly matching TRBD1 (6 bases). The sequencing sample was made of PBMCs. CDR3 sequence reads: CASSLADRANTGELFF. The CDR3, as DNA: TGTGCCAGCAGCTTAGCGGACAGAGCCAACACCGGGGAGCTGTTTTTT.